The 25 T cell receptor beta chains in this list originate from one sample, sequenced in a study of CD8 T cells in ankylosing spondylitis. TCRdb re-derived calls from the 5' RACE reads in MiXCR, one entry per CDR3 protein. The sample lists under 850,000 distinct CDR3 sequences, 19% occurring once. What these receptors recognize is not known. Study-wide points: There was a TCR beta motif, made of 7 to 9 highly homologous variants, that appeared characteristic of ankylosing spondylitis blood.

Input material: blood, either unsorted or a sorted T cell fraction (not recorded which). These receptors originate from a male donor with ankylosing spondylitis.

The chain recombines TRBV7-6 with TRBJ2-5; TRBD1 agrees at 7 bases. The J segment lost 3 bases and the V segment lost 4 bases, leaving 5 bases of the junction unmatched. CDR1 and CDR2 (germline): SGHVS, FNYEAQ. This CDR3 is 14 amino acids long. CDR3 protein: CASSSDRIEETQYF. CDR3 nucleotide sequence: TGTGCCAGCAGCTCGGACAGGATTGAAGAGACCCAGTACTTC.

The gene calls are TRBV5-1 and TRBJ2-3; 12 nucleotides agree with TRBD2. CDR1 is SGHRS and CDR2 is YFSETQ in the germline V gene. Trimming took 2 bases from V and 5 from J; bases not matched to a gene: 6. CDR3 length: 16 amino acids. In nucleotides, the CDR3 is TGCGCCAGCAGCTTACTAGCGGGAGGTAGTGGAGATACGCAGTATTTT. It specifies CASSLLAGGSGDTQYF.

This clonotype was picked up many times. The V and J genes are TRBV4-1 and TRBJ1-4; D remains ambiguous. The V end was cut by 0 bases, the J end by 4 bases, with 12 bases between. The CDR3 is 16 amino acids. From germline, CDR1 is MGHRA and CDR2 YSYEKL. This CDR3 reads CASSQDWAGLNEKLFF. The CDR3 nucleotides are TGCGCCAGCAGCCAAGATTGGGCAGGCCTTAATGAAAAACTGTTTTTT.

This clonotype showed up just a few times. This chain links TRBV4-3 with TRBJ2-1, with TRBD1 matching over 8 bases. V lost 4 bases to trimming and J lost 2 bases; unmatched junction nucleotides: 4. Germline CDR1 reads LGHNA; CDR2 reads YSLEER. The CDR3 runs to 15 residues. This chain's CDR3 is CASSPGQAAYNEQFF. In DNA form, the CDR3 reads TGCGCCAGCAGCCCGGGACAGGCCGCCTACAATGAGCAGTTCTTC.

This clonotype was observed many times. The chain is built from TRBV29-1 and TRBJ2-3; D is possibly TRBD2 (6 bases). CDR3 length: 13 residues. The germline V and J ends were trimmed by 6 bases and 2 bases, with 12 bases remaining between them. Germline V gives CDR1 SQVTM, CDR2 ANQGSEA. DNA of the CDR3: TGCAGCGTATCGGCGGGAAACACAGATACGCAGTATTTT. This codes for CSVSAGNTDTQYF.

This clonotype was recorded a few times. This chain joins TRBV29-1 and TRBJ1-1; no reliable D call. V was cut by 3 bases and J by 1 base, with 6 bases left in between. Germline CDR1 reads SQVTM; CDR2 reads ANQGSEA. CDR3 length equals 12 residues. The CDR3 loop is CSVDSGNTEAFF. Written as DNA, the CDR3 is TGCAGCGTTGACTCTGGGAACACTGAAGCTTTCTTT.

This sequence joins TRBV12-3 or TRBV12-4 and TRBJ2-7; no clear D gene. The V end was cut by 7 bases, the J end by 3 bases, with 16 bases between. The CDR3 is made up of 14 amino acids. DNA of the CDR3: TGTGCCAGCAACTTGCTAGGGTCGGGCTACGAGCAGTACTTC. This gives the protein CASNLLGSGYEQYF.

J is TRBJ2-7 and V is TRBV7-9; maybe TRBD1 (5 bases). Trimming took 0 bases from V and 5 from J, leaving 14 bases between them. The CDR3 covers 15 residues. Per germline, CDR1 SEHNR and CDR2 FQNEAQ (reference sequence). In DNA, the CDR3 is TGTGCCAGCAGCTTAGCTGATGGGGCTGCTGACGAGCAGTACTTC. It codes for CASSLADGAADEQYF.

This clonotype was seen a few times. J is TRBJ1-1 and V is TRBV12-3 or TRBV12-4; no reliable D call. This CDR3 contains 15 residues. The V gene lost 3 bases and the J gene lost 1 base, with 12 bases spanning the gap. This CDR3 reads CASSLLGRANTEAFF. The CDR3 DNA is TGTGCCAGCAGTTTGTTGGGGAGGGCGAACACTGAAGCTTTCTTT.

The chain employs TRBV15 and TRBJ2-7; D uncertain. Trimming stripped 10 bases from V and 3 bases from J, with 10 bases between. Germline V gene data show CDR1 as LNHNV and CDR2 as YYDKDF (reference sequence). The CDR3 is 11 residues long. CDR3 protein: CAIGPLYEQYF. In DNA form, the CDR3 reads TGTGCCATAGGACCTCTCTACGAGCAGTACTTC.

In its sample, this clonotype was seen a few times. The chain joins TRBV9 to TRBJ2-5, with TRBD2 matching 13 bases. CDR1 SGDLS and CDR2 YYNGEE come from the germline V gene. The J segment lost 3 bases and the V segment lost 6 bases, leaving 5 bases of the junction unmatched. The CDR3 spans 15 residues. This chain's CDR3 is CASTLGTSGEETQYF. As DNA, the CDR3 is TGTGCCAGCACCTTAGGGACTAGCGGGGAAGAGACCCAGTACTTC.

The chain joins TRBV7-9 to TRBJ2-1; 11 bases are a match to TRBD1. CDR3 length: 15 residues. CDR1 is SEHNR and CDR2 is FQNEAQ in the germline V gene (reference sequence). The junction had 3 bases not matched to a gene; V was cut back by 5 bases and J by 3 bases. The CDR3 here is CASSTGTGGYNEQFF. Written as DNA, the CDR3 is TGTGCCAGCAGCACCGGGACAGGGGGCTACAATGAGCAGTTCTTC. Full variable domain (remainder filled in from reference TRBV7-9 and TRBJ2-1): DTGVSQNPRHKITKRGQNVTFRCDPISEHNRLYWYRQTLGQGPEFLTYFQNEAQLEKSRLLSDRFSAERPKGSFSTLEIQRTEQGDSAMYLCASSTGTGGYNEQFFGPGTRLTVL.

The sample holds many counts of this clonotype. This chain links TRBV6-1 with TRBJ2-1; 7 bases agree with TRBD2. CDR1 is MNHNS, CDR2 SASEGT, per germline. The CDR3 is 15 amino acids. Trimming cost V 3 bases and J 4 bases; bases outside gene matches: 6. CDR3 bases: TGTGCCAGCAGTGAGGGGGAGGGCCGTTACAATGAGCAGTTCTTC. Protein product: CASSEGEGRYNEQFF.

This clonotype was counted only a few times. The rearrangement uses TRBV5-6 and TRBJ2-2, with TRBD2 as a possible D gene (5 bases). Looked up from germline, CDR1 is SGHDT and CDR2 is YYEEEE. The CDR3 is made up of 16 amino acids. Trimming stripped 6 bases from V and 4 bases from J, with 19 bases between. CDR3 residues: CASTNARLRATGELFF. The CDR3 nucleotides read TGTGCCAGCACCAACGCGCGGCTGCGGGCCACCGGGGAGCTGTTTTTT. Full variable domain (remainder filled in from reference TRBV5-6 and TRBJ2-2): DAGVTQSPTHLIKTRGQQVTLRCSPKSGHDTVSWYQQALGQGPQFIFQYYEEEERQRGNFPDRFSGHQFPNYSSELNVNALLLGDSALYLCASTNARLRATGELFFGEGSRLTVL.

The CDR3: CASSGGIDEKLFF. DNA of the CDR3: TGTGCCAGCAGTGGGGGCATAGATGAAAAACTGTTTTTT. This chain connects TRBV7-9 to TRBJ1-4; D possibly corresponds to TRBD1 (6 bases). Trimming left V 6 bases short and J 6 bases short, with 11 bases between. Germline CDR1 and CDR2: SEHNR and FQNEAQ (reference sequence). The CDR3 covers 13 residues.

This clonotype came up a few times. This rearrangement joins TRBV6-1 to TRBJ1-2; TRBD1 aligns across 8 bases. CDR1 is MNHNS and CDR2 is SASEGT in the germline V gene. The CDR3 is made up of 14 amino acids. The V and J ends lost 5 bases and 7 bases, in that order; junction bases with no gene match: 9. The CDR3 protein is CASSPGQDSGGYTF. CDR3 nucleotides: TGTGCCAGCAGTCCGGGACAGGACTCCGGTGGCTACACCTTC.

V and J are TRBV29-1 and TRBJ1-1; a weak D match, TRBD1 (5 bases). Trimming removed 4 bases at V and 6 bases at J, with 12 bases between. This CDR3 has 12 residues. Germline V gene sequence: CDR1 SQVTM, CDR2 ANQGSEA. The CDR3 DNA reads TGCAGCGTTGTGGGGGACTCGGCTGAAGCTTTCTTT. Its translation: CSVVGDSAEAFF.

The chain links TRBV20-1 to TRBJ2-1; no clear D. V was shortened by 3 bases and J by 7 bases, with 19 bases between the two germline ends. Germline V gives CDR1 DFQATT, CDR2 SNEGSKA (reference sequence). This CDR3 region has 15 residues. CDR3 nucleotide sequence: TGCAGTGCTAGCCCGGGCGTTTTAGCTCCTAATGAGCAGTTCTTC. It specifies CSASPGVLAPNEQFF.

V gene TRBV6-1 combines with J gene TRBJ1-2; 10 bases are a match to TRBD1. Per the germline V gene, CDR1 is MNHNS and CDR2 is SASEGT. The CDR3 loop spans 15 amino acids. With 0 bases clipped from V and 7 bases from J, the junction kept 5 bases outside the gene matches. CDR3 DNA: TGTGCCAGCAGTGAAGCGCCGGACAGGGGGGTTGGCTACACCTTC. Translated, it gives CASSEAPDRGVGYTF.

This clonotype has more than one count but fewer than ten. J is TRBJ2-1 and V is TRBV5-1; the match to TRBD2 covers 11 bases. V trimming: 0 bases; J trimming: 7 bases; junction bases outside the gene matches: 6. The CDR3 spans 16 residues. Germline CDR1 SGHRS, CDR2 YFSETQ. CDR3 bases: TGCGCCAGCAGCTTGGCCTTAGCGGGAGGGCCTAATGAGCAGTTCTTC. This sequence encodes CASSLALAGGPNEQFF.

About this clonotype itself: The junction shows a germline mismatch at one end, possibly a read error. This chain uses TRBV20-1 with TRBJ2-1; 11 bases line up with TRBD2. Germline loops: CDR1 DFQATT, CDR2 SNEGSKA (reference sequence). The CDR3 loop spans 15 amino acids. The CDR3 DNA reads TGCAGTGCTAGAATTAGCGGGAGGGCCTACGATGAGCAGTTCTTC. This sequence encodes CSARISGRAYDEQFF.

This clonotype has only a few counts. The CDR3 reads CASSPEWGLANGELFF. In DNA, the CDR3 is TGTGCCAGCAGCCCCGAATGGGGACTAGCAAACGGGGAGCTGTTTTTT. This sequence joins TRBV5-6 and TRBJ2-2, with 9 bases matching TRBD2. Unmatched junction bases numbered 11, after V lost 4 bases and J lost 7 bases. Germline CDR1 reads SGHDT; CDR2 reads YYEEEE. The CDR3 extends over 16 amino acids.

This clonotype occurred a few times. The V and J genes are TRBV6-5 and TRBJ2-7, with D perhaps being TRBD1 or TRBD2 (6 bases each). Trimming shortened V by 2 bases and J by 2 bases, and 19 bases separated the two germline ends. The CDR3 covers 17 residues. The germline V gene has CDR1 MNHEY and CDR2 SVGAGI. DNA of the CDR3: TGTGCCAGCAGTTACGAACGGGGCGGGACAACAACCTACGAGCAGTACTTC. As protein: CASSYERGGTTTYEQYF.

This sequence joins TRBV29-1 and TRBJ2-1, with 10 positions matching TRBD2. Trimming cost V 4 bases and J 7 bases; bases outside gene matches: 7. CDR1 and CDR2 from the germline V gene are SQVTM and ANQGSEA. CDR3 size: 14 residues. CDR3 nucleotide sequence: TGCAGCGTTGTTAGCGGGGGGACTCCGAATGAGCAGTTCTTC. This sequence encodes CSVVSGGTPNEQFF.

This clonotype has only a few counts. The V and J genes are TRBV29-1 and TRBJ2-3; 11 bases fit TRBD2. Germline V gene data show CDR1 as SQVTM and CDR2 as ANQGSEA. After removal of 4 bases from V and 4 bases from J, the junction contained 7 bases not matched to a gene. The CDR3 loop spans 15 amino acids. The CDR3 DNA sequence: TGCAGCGTTGGAGTGGTTAGCGGGAGGGCAGATACGCAGTATTTT. Protein: CSVGVVSGRADTQYF.